The entry that follows covers one T cell receptor beta chain sequence. This entry belongs to a study of Ad26.COV2.S vaccination and SARS-CoV-2 variants. The V end lost 2 bases, the J end lost 2 bases, and 10 bases lay between the germline ends. Looked up from germline, CDR1 is SGHRS and CDR2 is YFSETQ. The CDR3 spans 14 residues. Treatment described: around 19 received Ad26.COV2.S at low or high dose, single or two shots; about 5 received placebo; per-sample allocation not given. Collection of samples fell on day 63 after the first vaccine or placebo injection. Profiled with immunoSEQ multiplex PCR; TCRdb holds only in-frame clones, not every one. The sample has roughly 320,000 clones, around 90% seen once; the top ten hold about 3%.

Sequenced here: peripheral blood, sampled in a trial of Ad26.COV2.S vaccine versus placebo. The clonotype comes from a person between 18 and 59 years old who received the Ad26.COV2.S COVID-19 vaccine or a placebo. This chain connects TRBV5-1 to TRBJ1-2; D gene ambiguous. The CDR3 DNA reads as TGCGCCAGCAGCTTAACTGAGGGCAACTATGGCTACACCTTC. It specifies CASSLTEGNYGYTF.